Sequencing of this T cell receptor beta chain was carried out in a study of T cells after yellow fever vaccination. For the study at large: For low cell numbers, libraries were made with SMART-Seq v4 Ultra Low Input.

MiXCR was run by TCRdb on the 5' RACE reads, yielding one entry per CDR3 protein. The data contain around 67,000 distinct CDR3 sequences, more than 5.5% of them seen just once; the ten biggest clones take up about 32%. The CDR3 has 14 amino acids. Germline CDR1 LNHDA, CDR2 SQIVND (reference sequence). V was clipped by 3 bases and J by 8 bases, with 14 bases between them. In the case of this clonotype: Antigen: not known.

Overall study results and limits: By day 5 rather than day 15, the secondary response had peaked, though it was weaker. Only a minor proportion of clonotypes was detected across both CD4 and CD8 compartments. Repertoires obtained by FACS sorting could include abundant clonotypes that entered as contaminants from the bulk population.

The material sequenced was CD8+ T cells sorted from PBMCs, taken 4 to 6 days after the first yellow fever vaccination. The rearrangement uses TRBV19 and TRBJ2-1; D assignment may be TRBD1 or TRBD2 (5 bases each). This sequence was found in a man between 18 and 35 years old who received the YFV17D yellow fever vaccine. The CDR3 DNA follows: TGTGCCAGTAGTATCAGGGAGTCTATCGATGAGCAGTTCTTC. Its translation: CASSIRESIDEQFF.